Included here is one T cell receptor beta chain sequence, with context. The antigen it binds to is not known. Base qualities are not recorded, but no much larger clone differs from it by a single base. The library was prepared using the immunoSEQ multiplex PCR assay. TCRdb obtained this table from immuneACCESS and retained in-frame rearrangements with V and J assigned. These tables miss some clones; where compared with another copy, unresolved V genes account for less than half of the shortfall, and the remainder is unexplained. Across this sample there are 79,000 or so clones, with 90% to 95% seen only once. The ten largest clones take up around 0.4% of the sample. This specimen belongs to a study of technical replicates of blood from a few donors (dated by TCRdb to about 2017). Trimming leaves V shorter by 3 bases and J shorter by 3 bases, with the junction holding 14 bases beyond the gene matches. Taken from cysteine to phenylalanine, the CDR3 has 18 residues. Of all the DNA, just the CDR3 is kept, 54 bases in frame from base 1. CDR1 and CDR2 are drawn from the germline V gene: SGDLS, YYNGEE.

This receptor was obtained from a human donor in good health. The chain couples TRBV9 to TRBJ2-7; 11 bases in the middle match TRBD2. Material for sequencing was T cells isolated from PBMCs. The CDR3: CASSETVSGTSGGYEQYF. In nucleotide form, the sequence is TGTGCCAGCAGCGAGACAGTATCCGGGACTAGCGGCGGCTACGAGCAGTACTTC.